This T cell receptor (beta chain) comes out of a study of Tregs in tolerant kidney transplant recipients. Findings and limits, study-wide: Tregs expanded with activated donor B cells seemed most donor-specific.

J lost 4 bases, V lost 4 bases, and 16 bases had no gene match. Germline V lookup: CDR1 SGHDT, CDR2 YYEEEE. This CDR3 contains 17 residues. Remarks on this clone: The antigen remains undetermined.

The table came from immunoSEQ multiplex PCR; TCRdb's copy has only in-frame clones and leaves some out. The repertoire includes 120,000 or so clones, roughly nine tenths of them detected once, and approximately 0.59% sits in the top ten. Unstimulated regulatory T cells (CD4+CD25+CD127-), CD4+CD25- non-regulatory cells, CD4 and CD8 cells were FACS-sorted from thawed PBMCs. The sequence derives from a human donor in good health. Material for sequencing was CD4+ T cells from blood. The V call is TRBV5-6, the J call TRBJ2-7; 8 positions agree with TRBD1. The CDR3 region is CASSPAPGTGQVYEQYF. CDR3 sequence (DNA): TGTGCCAGCAGCCCGGCACCCGGGACAGGCCAGGTTTACGAGCAGTACTTC.